Each of the 10 T cell receptor beta chains below was sequenced from the same sample in a study of T cell changes during pregnancy in multiple sclerosis. Here immunoSEQ multiplex PCR was the method, and the copy in TCRdb shows in-frame clones only, minus some. Of about 68,000 clones in the sample, roughly 90% were seen once. The input for sequencing was peripheral blood, taken after pregnancy. The receptors come from a female donor in good health, enrolled as a control in a pregnancy study.

This chain links TRBV2 with TRBJ2-3; D remains ambiguous. The CDR3 contains 13 residues. The germline CDR1 and CDR2 sequences are SNHLY and FYNNEI. The ends were cut back, 5 bases at V and 6 bases at J, with 12 bases in the middle. Here the CDR3 DNA reads TGTGCCAGCAGTCGCTCCTGGGCCGATACGCAGTATTTT. Protein: CASSRSWADTQYF.

The chain uses TRBV4-3 and TRBJ2-5; 7 nucleotides match TRBD2. There are 17 residues in the CDR3. Germline trimming cut 1 base from V and 5 bases from J; bases unmatched to any gene: 13. Germline V gives CDR1 LGHNA, CDR2 YSLEER. This CDR3 reads CASSQGLSGAAKETQYF. The CDR3 bases are TGCGCCAGCAGCCAAGGATTAAGCGGGGCGGCGAAGGAGACCCAGTACTTC.

This chain links TRBV5-1 with TRBJ1-1, with D hard to call. Germline CDR1 is SGHRS and CDR2 is YFSETQ. This CDR3 has 14 amino acids. The V and J ends lost 0 bases and 5 bases respectively, with 11 bases between them. CDR3 residues: CASSLARVGTEAFF. CDR3 coding DNA: TGCGCCAGCAGCTTGGCCCGGGTTGGTACTGAAGCTTTCTTT.

This chain links TRBV19 with TRBJ2-7, with TRBD1 identical over 7 bases. From germline, CDR1 is LNHDA and CDR2 SQIVND (reference sequence). The CDR3 spans 14 residues. With 5 bases clipped from V and 2 bases from J, the junction kept 6 bases outside the gene matches. The CDR3 DNA follows: TGTGCCAGTAGTGGTGGGACAGTTACCTACGAGCAGTACTTC. Translating gives CASSGGTVTYEQYF.

The chain carries TRBV4-1 and TRBJ2-1; a possible D gene is TRBD2 (6 bases). CDR3 size: 15 residues. V was clipped by 3 bases and J by 5 bases, with 14 bases between them. Germline assignment: CDR1 MGHRA and CDR2 YSYEKL. CDR3 coding DNA: TGCGCCAGCAGCCACCAGTCCGGGACTGACAATGAGCAGTTCTTC. Its protein is CASSHQSGTDNEQFF.

The genes are TRBV21-1 and TRBJ1-3; no check of the table's D call, TRBD1, against the DNA was made. TRBV21-1 is described as a pseudogene. The CDR3 runs to 21 residues. The CDR3 protein is CASSKVTRRTGEPRSGNTIYF. CDR3 in DNA: TGTGCCAGCAGCAAAGTGACGAGGAGAACAGGGGAGCCCCGCTCTGGAAACACCATATATTTT.

The gene calls are TRBV10-2 and TRBJ2-3; unclear D gene. From germline, CDR1 is WSHSY and CDR2 SAAADI. The CDR3 consists of 14 residues. Deletions cut 5 bases from V and 0 bases from J, with 9 bases between. The chain's CDR3 is CASSTLSSTDTQYF. The CDR3 DNA follows: TGCGCCAGCAGTACGTTGAGTAGCACAGATACGCAGTATTTT.

The chain uses TRBV7-6 and TRBJ1-6, with 7 bases fitting TRBD1. CDR1 is SGHVS, CDR2 FNYEAQ, per germline. The CDR3 covers 14 residues. Germline trimming cut 7 bases from V and 4 bases from J; bases unmatched to any gene: 4. In DNA form, the CDR3 reads TGTGCCAGCAAGTCGGGACAGTATAATTCACCCCTCCACTTT. Translation: CASKSGQYNSPLHF.

This rearrangement joins TRBV2 to TRBJ1-1, with no clear D. Trimming stripped 0 bases from V and 1 base from J, with 6 bases between. CDR1 and CDR2 from the germline V gene are SNHLY and FYNNEI. The length of the CDR3 is 14 residues. Written as DNA, the CDR3 is TGTGCCAGCAGTGAAGCGCGGGGGAACACTGAAGCTTTCTTT. It is translated as CASSEARGNTEAFF.

The CDR3 here is CASSQDQLIKNTEAFF. The CDR3, as DNA: TGCGCCAGCAGCCAAGACCAACTTATAAAGAACACTGAAGCTTTCTTT. This chain links TRBV4-1 with TRBJ1-1; D not certain. The germline V and J ends were trimmed by 0 bases and 1 base, with 12 bases remaining between them. The CDR3 runs to 16 residues. Germline CDR1 is MGHRA and CDR2 is YSYEKL.